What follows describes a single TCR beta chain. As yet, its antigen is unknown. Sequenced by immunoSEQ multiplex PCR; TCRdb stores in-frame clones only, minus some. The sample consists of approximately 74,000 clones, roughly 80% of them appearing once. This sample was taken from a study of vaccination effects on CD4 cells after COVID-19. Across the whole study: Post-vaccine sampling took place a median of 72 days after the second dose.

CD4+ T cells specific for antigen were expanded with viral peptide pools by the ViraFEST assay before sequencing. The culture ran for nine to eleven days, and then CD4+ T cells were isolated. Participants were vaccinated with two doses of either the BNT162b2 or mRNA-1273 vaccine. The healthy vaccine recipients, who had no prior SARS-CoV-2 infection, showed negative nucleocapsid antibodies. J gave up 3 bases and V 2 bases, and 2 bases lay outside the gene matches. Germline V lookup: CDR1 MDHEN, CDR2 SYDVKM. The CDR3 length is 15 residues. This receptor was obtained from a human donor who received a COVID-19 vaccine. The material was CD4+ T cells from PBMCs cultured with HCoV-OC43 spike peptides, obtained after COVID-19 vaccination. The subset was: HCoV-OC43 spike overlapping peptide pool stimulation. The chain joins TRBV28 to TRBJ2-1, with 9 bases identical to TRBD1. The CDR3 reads CASSLGQGLYNEQFF. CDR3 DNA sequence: TGTGCCAGCAGTTTAGGACAGGGGCTCTACAATGAGCAGTTCTTC.